A selection of T cell receptor beta chains follows, all from one sample in a study of T cells in Graves' hyperthyroidism and ophthalmopathy. From the multiplex PCR reads, TCRdb called clonotypes with MiXCR, one entry per CDR3 protein. Of some 360,000 distinct CDR3 sequences in the sample, about a sixth were seen once. Sequences were obtained from blood. The source is a woman between 35 and 50 years old with Graves' ophthalmopathy. Both conserved end residues are part of each CDR3.

J	V	CDR3
TRBJ2-7	TRBV29-1	CSVSASGSYEQYF
TRBJ1-2	TRBV5-5	CASRPDRALYGYTF
TRBJ2-4	TRBV20-1	CSGSRRNLAKNIQYF
TRBJ1-5	TRBV6-2/TRBV6-3	CASTDRGGQPQHF
TRBJ1-1	TRBV19	CASSRSTANTEAFF
TRBJ2-7	TRBV6-5	CASSNHRGPPAYEQYF
TRBJ1-3	TRBV10-3	CATKDSLMGNTIYF
TRBJ1-2	TRBV11-1	CASSPSNQGARSNYGYTF
TRBJ2-7	TRBV5-1	CASSQLAGAGYEQYF
TRBJ1-1	TRBV30	CAWSVSFSTGRRTEAFF
TRBJ2-2	TRBV5-5	CASSSLGTGYHGELFF
TRBJ2-5	TRBV6-1	CAIRRTETQYF
TRBJ2-4	TRBV20-1	CSAINSGTINIQYF
TRBJ1-1	TRBV5-1	CASSFFDPNTEAFF
TRBJ2-7	TRBV28	CASSFGGGQGLNYEQHF
TRBJ1-1	TRBV30	CAWTLTGMGEAFF
TRBJ1-1	TRBV27	CAWNMGSVTEAFF
TRBJ1-1	TRBV20-1	CSARPRWGEAFF
TRBJ1-1	TRBV27	CASGSFAEAFF
TRBJ2-1	TRBV19	CASKVGGTSGTHEQFF
TRBJ2-5	TRBV20-1	CSAGTSGNMYQETQYF
TRBJ2-2	TRBV28	CASSWTVTGELFF
TRBJ2-5	TRBV6-1	CASSERPAHQETQYF
TRBJ2-7	TRBV15	CATSRFKGAYEQYF
TRBJ2-7	TRBV27	CASRLQGPYEQYF
TRBJ2-3	TRBV11-2	CASSPGTRVADTQYF
TRBJ1-6	TRBV27	CASSLSGLSPLHF
TRBJ1-2	TRBV6-1	CASSSDRARGYTF
TRBJ2-5	TRBV18	CASSRGGETQYF